This TCR beta chain was observed in a study of T cells in Graves' hyperthyroidism and ophthalmopathy. This clonotype was observed at least ten times. The germline CDR1 and CDR2 sequences are SGHAT and FQDESV (reference sequence). There are 16 residues in the CDR3. V lost 3 bases and J lost 6; bases outside the gene matches: 10. Regions amplified from RNA transcripts were the TCR beta CDR3 regions. The study used the HTBI primer set for a first-round RT-PCR of the TCR CDR3. TCRdb re-analysed the multiplex PCR reads in MiXCR, keeping a single row per CDR3 protein. The table shows some 530,000 distinct CDR3 sequences, with around a fifth occurring only once.

The chain recombines TRBV11-1 with TRBJ2-2; 7 bases align to TRBD2. Input material: blood. The clonotype comes from a woman aged 65 to 85 with Graves' ophthalmopathy. The CDR3 sequence is CASSLLAAMKPGELFF. The CDR3 DNA reads TGTGCCAGCAGCTTGCTAGCGGCTATGAAACCCGGGGAGCTGTTTTTT.